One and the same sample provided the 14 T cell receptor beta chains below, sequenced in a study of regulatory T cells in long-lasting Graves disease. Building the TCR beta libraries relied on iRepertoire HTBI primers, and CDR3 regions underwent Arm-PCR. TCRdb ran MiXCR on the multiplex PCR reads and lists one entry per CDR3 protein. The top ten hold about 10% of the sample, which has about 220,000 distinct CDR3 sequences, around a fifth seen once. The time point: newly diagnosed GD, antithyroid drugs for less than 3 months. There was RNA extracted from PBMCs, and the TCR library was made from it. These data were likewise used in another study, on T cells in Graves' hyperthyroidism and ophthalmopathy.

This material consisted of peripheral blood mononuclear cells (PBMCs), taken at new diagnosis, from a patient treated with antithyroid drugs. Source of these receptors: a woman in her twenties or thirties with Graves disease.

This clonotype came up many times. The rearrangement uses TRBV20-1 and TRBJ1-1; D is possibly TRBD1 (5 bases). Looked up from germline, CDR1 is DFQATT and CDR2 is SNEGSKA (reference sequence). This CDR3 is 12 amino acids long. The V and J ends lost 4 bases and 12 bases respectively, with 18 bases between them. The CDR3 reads CSATEPGTAPFF. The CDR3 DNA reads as TGCAGTGCTACCGAGCCCGGGACGGCTCCTTTCTTT.

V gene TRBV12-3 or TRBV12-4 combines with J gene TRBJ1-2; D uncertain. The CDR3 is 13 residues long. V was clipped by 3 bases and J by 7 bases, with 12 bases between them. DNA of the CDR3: TGTGCCAGCAGTTTCAGAGCTCGGGGTGGCTACACCTTC. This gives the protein CASSFRARGGYTF.

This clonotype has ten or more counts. The CDR3 region is CASSHSRGGGTEAFF. The CDR3 DNA reads as TGTGCCAGCAGCCACTCACGAGGAGGGGGCACTGAAGCTTTCTTT. The chain combines TRBV9 with TRBJ1-1, with D possibly being TRBD1 (6 bases). This CDR3 is built from 15 residues. The germline V and J ends were trimmed by 4 bases and 4 bases, with 17 bases remaining between them. Germline-derived CDR1 and CDR2 are SGDLS and YYNGEE.

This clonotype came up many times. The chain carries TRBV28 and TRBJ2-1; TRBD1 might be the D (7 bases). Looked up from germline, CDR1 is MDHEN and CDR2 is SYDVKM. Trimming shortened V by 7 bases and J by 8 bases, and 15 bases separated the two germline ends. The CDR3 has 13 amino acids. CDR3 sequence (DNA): TGTGCCAGCACCAAAGGAGGGGGCCATGAGCAGTTCTTC. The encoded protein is CASTKGGGHEQFF.

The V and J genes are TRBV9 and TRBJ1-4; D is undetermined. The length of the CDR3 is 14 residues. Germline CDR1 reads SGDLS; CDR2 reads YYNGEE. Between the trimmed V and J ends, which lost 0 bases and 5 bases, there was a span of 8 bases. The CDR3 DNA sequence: TGTGCCAGCAGCGTAGCACAGAAAAATGAAAAACTGTTTTTT. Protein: CASSVAQKNEKLFF.

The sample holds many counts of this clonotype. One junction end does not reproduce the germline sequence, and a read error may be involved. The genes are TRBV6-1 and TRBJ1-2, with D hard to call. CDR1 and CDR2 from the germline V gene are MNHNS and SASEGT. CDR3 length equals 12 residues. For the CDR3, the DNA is TGTGCCAGCAGAGAAGCTAACTATGGCTACACCTTC. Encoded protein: CASREANYGYTF.

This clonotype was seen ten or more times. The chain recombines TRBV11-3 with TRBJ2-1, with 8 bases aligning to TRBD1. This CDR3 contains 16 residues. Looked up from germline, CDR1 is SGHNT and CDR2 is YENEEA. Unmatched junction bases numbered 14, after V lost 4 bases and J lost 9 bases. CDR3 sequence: CASSYPRGPGVVEQFF. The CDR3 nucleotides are TGTGCCAGCAGCTATCCCAGGGGGCCGGGGGTTGTTGAGCAGTTCTTC.

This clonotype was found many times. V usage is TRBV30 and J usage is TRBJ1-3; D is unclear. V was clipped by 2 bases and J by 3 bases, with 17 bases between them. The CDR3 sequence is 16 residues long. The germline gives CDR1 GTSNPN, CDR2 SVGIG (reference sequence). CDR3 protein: CAWSLRGKGGGNTIYF. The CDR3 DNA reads TGTGCCTGGAGTCTCAGAGGGAAGGGAGGTGGAAACACCATATATTTT.

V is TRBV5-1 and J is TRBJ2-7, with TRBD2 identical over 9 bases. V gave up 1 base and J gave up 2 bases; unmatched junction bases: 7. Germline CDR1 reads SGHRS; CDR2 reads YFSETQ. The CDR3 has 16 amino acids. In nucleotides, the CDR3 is TGCGCCAGCAGCTTGTCCGGGGCGGGAGGGCCCTACGAGCAGTACTTC. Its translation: CASSLSGAGGPYEQYF.

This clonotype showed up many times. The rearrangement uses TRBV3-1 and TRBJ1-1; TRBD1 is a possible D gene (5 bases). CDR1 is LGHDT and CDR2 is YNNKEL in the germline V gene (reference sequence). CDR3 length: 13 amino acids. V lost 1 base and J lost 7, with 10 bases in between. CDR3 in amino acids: CASSQGGTFEAFF. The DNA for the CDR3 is TGTGCCAGCAGCCAAGGCGGGACTTTTGAAGCTTTCTTT.

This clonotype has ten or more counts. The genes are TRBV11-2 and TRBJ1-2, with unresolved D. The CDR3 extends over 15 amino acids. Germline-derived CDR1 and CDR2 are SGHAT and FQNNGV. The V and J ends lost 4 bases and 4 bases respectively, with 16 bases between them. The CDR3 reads CASSSAVQTFYGYTF. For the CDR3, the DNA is TGTGCCAGCAGCTCCGCGGTACAGACGTTCTATGGCTACACCTTC.

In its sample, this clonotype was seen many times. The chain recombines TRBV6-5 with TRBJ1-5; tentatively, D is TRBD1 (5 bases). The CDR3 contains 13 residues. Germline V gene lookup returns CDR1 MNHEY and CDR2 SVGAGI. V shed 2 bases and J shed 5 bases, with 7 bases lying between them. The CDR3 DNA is TGTGCCAGCAGTTACCAACAGGATCAGCCCCAGCATTTT. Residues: CASSYQQDQPQHF.

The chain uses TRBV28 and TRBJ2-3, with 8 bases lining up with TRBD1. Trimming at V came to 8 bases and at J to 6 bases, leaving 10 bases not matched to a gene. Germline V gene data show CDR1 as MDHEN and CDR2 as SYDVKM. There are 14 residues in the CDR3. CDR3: CASLPGTGIDTQYF. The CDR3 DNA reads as TGTGCCAGCTTACCCGGGACAGGAATCGATACGCAGTATTTT. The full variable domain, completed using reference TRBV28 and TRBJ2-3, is DVKVTQSSRYLVKRTGEKVFLECVQDMDHENMFWYRQDPGLGLRLIYFSYDVKMKEKGDIPEGYSVSREKKERFSLILESASTNQTSMYLCASLPGTGIDTQYFGPGTRLTVL.

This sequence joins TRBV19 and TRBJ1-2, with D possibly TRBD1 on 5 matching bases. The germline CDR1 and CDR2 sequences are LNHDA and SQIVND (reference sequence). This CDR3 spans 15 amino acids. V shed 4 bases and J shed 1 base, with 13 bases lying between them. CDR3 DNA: TGTGCCAGTAGTACCCCAGGGACCTATAACTATGGCTACACCTTC. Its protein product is CASSTPGTYNYGYTF.